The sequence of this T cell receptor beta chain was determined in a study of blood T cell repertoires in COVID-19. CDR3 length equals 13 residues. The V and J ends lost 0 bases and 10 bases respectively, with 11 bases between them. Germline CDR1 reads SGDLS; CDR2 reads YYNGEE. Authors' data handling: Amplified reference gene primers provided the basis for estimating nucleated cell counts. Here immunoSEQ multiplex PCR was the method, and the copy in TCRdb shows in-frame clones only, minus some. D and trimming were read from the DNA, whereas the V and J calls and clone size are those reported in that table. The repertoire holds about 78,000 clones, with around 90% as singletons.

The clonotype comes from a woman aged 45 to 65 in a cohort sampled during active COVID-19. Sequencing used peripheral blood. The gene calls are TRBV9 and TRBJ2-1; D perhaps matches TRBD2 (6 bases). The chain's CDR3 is CASSVGLVGEQFF. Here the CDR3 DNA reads TGTGCCAGCAGCGTAGGACTAGTTGGCGAGCAGTTCTTC.